A single sample gave rise to the 18 T cell receptor beta chains below, sequenced in a study of blood T cell repertoires in COVID-19. The table came from immunoSEQ multiplex PCR; TCRdb's copy has only in-frame clones and leaves some out. The table records more than 200,000 clones, 84% of them present only once. Sequenced input: peripheral blood. Every receptor here comes from a man between 60 and 70 years old with acute or convalescent COVID-19.

This chain links TRBV10-3 with TRBJ2-2, with D possibly matching TRBD2 (7 bases). This CDR3 region has 15 residues. Deletions cut 7 bases from V and 4 bases from J, with 16 bases between. Germline lookup yields CDR1 ENHRY and CDR2 SYGVKD. CDR3: CAITLGGGSTGELFF. In DNA, the CDR3 is TGTGCCATCACCTTAGGGGGGGGGAGCACCGGGGAGCTGTTTTTT.

The chain has TRBV7-9 and TRBJ2-2; 9 bases are a match to TRBD1. CDR3 length equals 15 residues. V lost 5 bases to trimming and J lost 3 bases; unmatched junction nucleotides: 4. Germline V CDR1 and CDR2: SEHNR, FQNEAQ (reference sequence). The DNA for the CDR3 is TGTGCCAGCAGCCCGGGACAGGGATACACCGGGGAGCTGTTTTTT. Its translation is CASSPGQGYTGELFF.

This rearrangement joins TRBV4-3 to TRBJ2-3, with TRBD2 matching over 15 bases. Germline-derived CDR1 and CDR2 are LGHNA and YSLEER. The CDR3 has 17 residues. Trimming removed 1 base from V and 5 bases from J; junction bases left unmatched: 4. CDR3 in DNA: TGCGCCAGCAGCCAAGGGGGACTAGCGGGAGGTCGAGATACGCAGTATTTT. Its protein is CASSQGGLAGGRDTQYF.

This chain uses TRBV7-8 with TRBJ1-1; D unclear. Trimming took off 5 bases at V and 0 bases at J, with 7 bases between the two ends. The CDR3 totals 13 residues. CDR1 is SGHVS, CDR2 FQNEAQ, per germline. DNA for the CDR3: TGTGCCAGCAGCCCTCTACTGAACACTGAAGCTTTCTTT. This encodes CASSPLLNTEAFF. The full variable domain, its missing parts supplied by reference TRBV7-8 and TRBJ1-1, is GAGVSQSPRYKVAKRGQDVALRCDPISGHVSLFWYQQALGQGPEFLTYFQNEAQLDKSGLPSDRFFAERPEGSVSTLKIQRTQQEDSAVYLCASSPLLNTEAFFGQGTRLTVV.

This clone was seen a few times. The CDR3 DNA reads TGTGCCAGCAGTTTCGACAGGTCAAAGCGGTATTTT. This sequence encodes CASSFDRSKRYF. V and J are TRBV12-3 or TRBV12-4 and TRBJ2-3, with D tentatively TRBD1 (6 bases). The CDR3 consists of 12 residues. The V end was cut by 3 bases, the J end by 14 bases, with 15 bases between.

The V call is TRBV7-2, the J call TRBJ2-1; 7 bases map to TRBD2. The CDR3 has 18 residues. The germline V gene has CDR1 SGHTA and CDR2 FQGNSA. Trimming took 3 bases from V and 1 from J; bases not matched to a gene: 12. The CDR3 region is CASSFYPATSDSYNEQFF. The CDR3 nucleotides read TGTGCCAGCAGCTTTTACCCCGCTACTAGCGATTCCTACAATGAGCAGTTCTTC.

The V and J genes are TRBV18 and TRBJ2-2; perhaps TRBD1 as D (6 bases). V was shortened by 1 base and J by 1 base, with 13 bases between the two germline ends. The CDR3 has 17 residues. The germline gives CDR1 KGHSH, CDR2 LQKENI. The CDR3 loop is CASSPQRQALNTGELFF. As DNA, the CDR3 is TGTGCCAGCTCACCACAGCGACAGGCCCTGAACACCGGGGAGCTGTTTTTT. Combining the CDR3 with reference TRBV18 and TRBJ2-2 gives the whole variable domain NAGVMQNPRHLVRRRGQEARLRCSPMKGHSHVYWYRQLPEEGLKFMVYLQKENIIDESGMPKERFSAEFPKEGPSILRIQQVVRGDSAAYFCASSPQRQALNTGELFFGEGSRLTVL.

The chain has TRBV7-2 and TRBJ2-2, with D perhaps matching TRBD2 (6 bases). Trimming stripped 2 bases from V and 4 bases from J, with 11 bases between. Per the germline V gene, CDR1 is SGHTA and CDR2 is FQGNSA. The CDR3 is made up of 15 amino acids. The CDR3 DNA is TGTGCCAGCAGCTTATTTGTGGGAGGCACCGGGGAGCTGTTTTTT. It specifies CASSLFVGGTGELFF.

A few counts support this clone. V usage is TRBV28 and J usage is TRBJ2-7, with TRBD1 matching over 11 bases. J lost 3 bases, V lost 1 base, and 2 bases had no gene match. CDR1 is MDHEN, CDR2 SYDVKM, per germline. CDR3 length: 15 residues. CDR3: CASSLFGTGGYEQYF. The CDR3 bases are TGTGCCAGCAGTTTATTCGGGACAGGGGGCTACGAGCAGTACTTC.

The rearrangement uses TRBV7-2 and TRBJ2-1, with D possibly TRBD2 on 6 matching bases. The length of the CDR3 is 14 residues. Germline V gene lookup returns CDR1 SGHTA and CDR2 FQGNSA. Trimming took off 3 bases at V and 2 bases at J, with 8 bases between the two ends. The CDR3 bases are TGTGCCAGCAGCTTCTCTAGCGCCTACAATGAGCAGTTCTTC. Its translation: CASSFSSAYNEQFF.

The V call is TRBV5-1, the J call TRBJ1-6; a possible D gene is TRBD1 (6 bases). Trimming shortened V by 4 bases and J by 7 bases, and 9 bases separated the two germline ends. This CDR3 is 13 amino acids long. Germline V CDR1 and CDR2: SGHRS, YFSETQ. The CDR3 DNA reads as TGCGCCAGCAGCGGAGGACAGAATTCACCCCTCCACTTT. It yields the protein CASSGGQNSPLHF.

This clone is a singleton in its sample. V usage is TRBV28 and J usage is TRBJ1-4; 7 nucleotides align to TRBD1. The CDR3 totals 16 residues. Germline V gene lookup returns CDR1 MDHEN and CDR2 SYDVKM. J lost 6 bases, V lost 4 bases, and 11 bases had no gene match. CDR3 region: CASSSSTGESHEKLFF. CDR3 nucleotide sequence: TGTGCCAGCAGTTCCTCAACAGGGGAGTCGCATGAAAAACTGTTTTTT.

This clone showed up just once. This chain joins TRBV7-9 and TRBJ1-2; 10 nucleotides line up with TRBD1. The CDR3 sequence is 15 residues long. CDR1 and CDR2 (germline): SEHNR, FQNEAQ (reference sequence). The junction had 5 bases not matched to a gene; V was cut back by 4 bases and J by 3 bases. The CDR3 DNA is TGTGCCAGCAGCTCCTGGACAGGGGGGTACTATGGCTACACCTTC. Translated, it gives CASSSWTGGYYGYTF.

The chain joins TRBV6-6 to TRBJ1-5; the match to TRBD1 covers 7 bases. Germline assignment: CDR1 MNHNY and CDR2 SVGAGI (reference sequence). The ends lost 7 bases at V and 2 bases at J; junction bases unmatched: 5. The CDR3 has 14 amino acids. CDR3 DNA: TGTGCCAGCATCAACAGGGGCGGCAATCAGCCCCAGCATTTT. Translated, it gives CASINRGGNQPQHF.

The chain joins TRBV12-3 or TRBV12-4 to TRBJ1-2; D perhaps matches TRBD1 (5 bases). This CDR3 contains 13 residues. V lost 2 bases, J lost 10 bases, and 14 bases lay in between. CDR3: CASSLLVQESYTF. The CDR3 DNA reads as TGTGCCAGCAGTTTACTGGTACAGGAATCCTACACCTTC.

This clone was picked up a small number of times. V and J are TRBV6-5 and TRBJ2-7; D gene unclear. Trimming cost V 0 bases and J 0 bases, with 9 bases left between them. This CDR3 is built from 15 residues. Looked up from germline, CDR1 is MNHEY and CDR2 is SVGAGI. DNA for the CDR3: TGTGCCAGCAGTTACTCGCTCGGAGTCTCCTACGAGCAGTACTTC. Translating it yields CASSYSLGVSYEQYF.

The chain links TRBV19 to TRBJ1-5, with 8 bases aligning to TRBD1. Germline CDR1 and CDR2: LNHDA and SQIVND (reference sequence). The CDR3 has 16 residues. The trim removed 5 bases at V and 2 bases at J, leaving 8 bases unmatched. For the CDR3, the DNA is TGTGCCAGTAGTCCGACCGACAGGGGAGGCAATCAGCCCCAGCATTTT. It specifies CASSPTDRGGNQPQHF.

The rearrangement uses TRBV18 and TRBJ2-5; TRBD1 aligns across 9 bases. V was clipped by 3 bases and J by 1 base; unmatched bases: 3. Germline V gives CDR1 KGHSH, CDR2 LQKENI. The CDR3 runs 15 residues. CDR3 sequence: CASSPRDRVQETQYF. The CDR3 coding sequence is TGTGCCAGCTCACCCCGGGACAGGGTCCAAGAGACCCAGTACTTC.